This entry lists 23 T cell receptor beta chains sequenced from one sample in a study of regulatory T cells in long-lasting Graves disease. Time point noted: newly diagnosed GD, antithyroid drugs for less than 3 months. PBMCs were the source of the RNA used for TCR sequencing. TCR beta libraries were built with iRepertoire HTBI primers and Arm-PCR of CDR3 regions. TCRdb passed the multiplex PCR reads through MiXCR, listing each CDR3 protein once. The profile shows roughly 350,000 distinct CDR3 sequences, about 17% of them singletons. The same data also contributed to another study, on T cells in Graves' hyperthyroidism and ophthalmopathy.

This sample comprised peripheral blood mononuclear cells (PBMCs), obtained at new diagnosis, from a patient treated with antithyroid drugs. The receptors shown here come from a young woman with Graves disease.

J is TRBJ2-2 and V is TRBV5-6; D is uncertain. Germline V lookup: CDR1 SGHDT, CDR2 YYEEEE. With 3 bases removed from V and 1 base from J, the gap between germline ends came to 10 bases. This CDR3 comprises 15 residues. CDR3 in amino acids: CASSSVGGNTGELFF. Written as DNA, the CDR3 is TGTGCCAGCAGCTCTGTGGGCGGGAACACCGGGGAGCTGTTTTTT.

This clonotype came up many times. The chain combines TRBV3-1 with TRBJ2-7; TRBD1 is a possible D gene (6 bases). V lost 2 bases and J lost 1, with 15 bases in between. Looked up from germline, CDR1 is LGHDT and CDR2 is YNNKEL (reference sequence). The CDR3 covers 16 residues. As DNA, the CDR3 is TGTGCCAGCAGCCAATATCGCACAGGGTCTTCCTACGAGCAGTACTTC. Translated: CASSQYRTGSSYEQYF.

The CDR3 DNA reads as TGTGCCAGCAGCCAAGGCGCACAGGGTCAGAATGAGCAGTTCTTC. It codes for CASSQGAQGQNEQFF. The rearrangement joins TRBV4-2 to TRBJ2-1, with D possibly TRBD1 on 6 matching bases. CDR1 is LGHNA, CDR2 YNFKEQ, per germline. The germline V and J ends were trimmed by 1 base and 7 bases, with 14 bases remaining between them. CDR3 length equals 15 residues.

This clonotype was seen many times. The V gene is TRBV7-2, the J gene TRBJ2-1; the D is unclear. The CDR3 length is 15 residues. Trimming removed 6 bases at V and 3 bases at J, with 15 bases between. CDR1 SGHTA and CDR2 FQGNSA come from the germline V gene. This CDR3 is CASSPARTIYNEQFF. The CDR3 bases are TGTGCCAGCAGTCCCGCTAGGACCATCTACAATGAGCAGTTCTTC.

This clonotype occurred a few times. The V and J genes are TRBV14 and TRBJ2-7; TRBD2 might be the D (5 bases). The CDR3 sequence is 15 residues long. In germline, CDR1 is SGHDN, CDR2 FVKESK. The V and J ends lost 4 bases and 0 bases respectively, with 13 bases between them. This chain's CDR3 is CASSLSEGSSYEQYF. The CDR3 DNA is TGTGCCAGCAGCCTCTCCGAGGGCAGCTCCTACGAGCAGTACTTC.

A word on this clonotype: The germline gene is not matched at one end of the junction; a read error may be the cause. The chain employs TRBV5-1 and TRBJ2-7, with 9 bases that match TRBD2. This CDR3 has 16 amino acids. The germline V gene encodes CDR1 SGHRS and CDR2 YFSETQ. Here the CDR3 reads CASSVAAGGAAYGQYF. Written as DNA, the CDR3 is TGCGCCAGCAGCGTGGCGGCGGGAGGGGCGGCCTACGGGCAGTACTTC.

This clonotype has at least ten counts. The CDR3 loop reads CASSAGLAVGTGELFF. CDR3 nucleotide sequence: TGTGCCAGCAGTGCGGGACTAGCGGTTGGCACCGGGGAGCTGTTTTTT. The chain links TRBV2 to TRBJ2-2; 11 bases fit TRBD2. J lost 4 bases, V lost 4 bases, and 5 bases had no gene match. CDR1 SNHLY and CDR2 FYNNEI come from the germline V gene. There are 16 residues in the CDR3.

This clonotype was observed at least ten times. The chain is built from TRBV3-1 and TRBJ2-3; D remains unclear. The V end was cut by 0 bases, the J end by 0 bases, with 7 bases between. Germline CDR1 is LGHDT and CDR2 is YNNKEL (reference sequence). The length of the CDR3 is 15 residues. For the CDR3, the DNA is TGTGCCAGCAGCCAAGATCCCGTAAGCACAGATACGCAGTATTTT. Translated, it gives CASSQDPVSTDTQYF.

In this sample, this clonotype turned up many times. V gene TRBV7-9 combines with J gene TRBJ2-5; D possibly corresponds to TRBD1 (5 bases). This CDR3 is 12 amino acids long. V gave up 6 bases and J gave up 4 bases, with 9 bases separating them. Germline CDR1 reads SEHNR; CDR2 reads FQNEAQ (reference sequence). The CDR3 protein is CASSSGSETQYF. The CDR3 DNA reads TGTGCCAGCAGTTCAGGGTCAGAGACCCAGTACTTC.

The V gene is TRBV30, the J gene TRBJ2-3; 7 nucleotides agree with TRBD1. This CDR3 is 13 amino acids long. V was pared by 4 bases and J by 5 bases, with 6 bases of the junction left unmatched. The germline V gene has CDR1 GTSNPN and CDR2 SVGIG (reference sequence). CDR3 in DNA: TGTGCCTGGAAAAGGGGGCAAGGAGATACGCAGTATTTT. It is translated as CAWKRGQGDTQYF.

This clonotype has ten or more counts. The rearrangement joins TRBV9 to TRBJ2-5; maybe TRBD1 (6 bases). Germline CDR1 and CDR2: SGDLS and YYNGEE. The V end lost 10 bases, the J end lost 4 bases, and 23 bases lay between the germline ends. The CDR3 totals 15 residues. The CDR3 bases are TGTGCCTCTTCAAAACAGGGAGTAATTAGAGAGACCCAGTACTTC. It yields the protein CASSKQGVIRETQYF. Full variable domain (missing parts from reference TRBV9 and TRBJ2-5): DSGVTQTPKHLITATGQRVTLRCSPRSGDLSVYWYQQSLDQGLQFLIQYYNGEERAKGNILERFSAQQFPDLHSELNLSSLELGDSALYFCASSKQGVIRETQYFGPGTRLLVL.

The chain has TRBV4-2 and TRBJ2-3, with 8 bases matching TRBD1. This CDR3 has 16 residues. Germline values: CDR1 LGHNA, CDR2 YNFKEQ. Trimming at V came to 8 bases and at J to 3 bases, leaving 13 bases not matched to a gene. The CDR3 sequence is CASLDDSGGSTDTQYF. Written as DNA, the CDR3 is TGTGCCAGCTTGGACGACTCAGGGGGCTCGACAGATACGCAGTATTTT.

A word on this clonotype: With a much larger clone just one base away, this may be a read error. V usage is TRBV30 and J usage is TRBJ1-6; D remains ambiguous. This CDR3 spans 15 amino acids. From germline, CDR1 is GTSNPN and CDR2 SVGIG (reference sequence). The CDR3 sequence is CAWSVNRPLNLPLHF. CDR3 sequence (DNA): TGTGCCTGGAGTGTGAATAGGCCATTGAATTTACCCCTCCACTTT.

This clonotype came up a few times. The chain uses TRBV7-9 and TRBJ2-2, with 11 bases fitting TRBD2. Per germline, CDR1 SEHNR and CDR2 FQNEAQ (reference sequence). The CDR3 is made up of 17 amino acids. V lost 4 bases and J lost 2; bases outside the gene matches: 6. CDR3 protein: CASSWGLAAGNTGELFF. Written as DNA, the CDR3 is TGTGCCAGCAGCTGGGGACTAGCGGCGGGAAACACCGGGGAGCTGTTTTTT.

Turning to this clonotype: It may be a read error: a sequence one base away is much more abundant. The gene calls are TRBV13 and TRBJ1-2; D unresolved. The CDR3 extends over 12 amino acids. Looked up from germline, CDR1 is PRHDT and CDR2 is FYEKMQ (reference sequence). This CDR3 reads CASSFTAYGCTF. The CDR3 bases are TGTGCCAGCAGCTTTACGGCCTATGGCTGCACCTTC. Filled out from reference TRBV13 and TRBJ1-2, the complete variable domain reads AAGVIQSPRHLIKEKRETATLKCYPIPRHDTVYWYQQGPGQDPQFLISFYEKMQSDKGSIPDRFSAQQFSDYHSELNMSSLELGDSALYFCASSFTAYGCTFGSGTRLTVV.

The J gene is TRBJ1-5, the V gene TRBV2, with 9 bases aligning to TRBD1. V lost 5 bases to trimming and J lost 6 bases; unmatched junction nucleotides: 11. Looked up from germline, CDR1 is SNHLY and CDR2 is FYNNEI. The CDR3 loop spans 16 amino acids. In DNA form, the CDR3 reads TGTGCCAGCAGTTTGTCCGGGACAGGGTGGCGTCAGCCCCAGCATTTT. It codes for CASSLSGTGWRQPQHF.

The table lists this clonotype with many counts. V and J are TRBV5-8 and TRBJ1-1; 12 bases line up with TRBD1. V dropped 4 bases and J dropped 11; count of bases not matched to a gene: 15. Germline V gives CDR1 SGHTS, CDR2 YDEGEE. This CDR3 is built from 16 residues. The CDR3 loop reads CASSLPGPGQGAGAFF. The DNA of the CDR3 is TGTGCCAGCAGCCTGCCCGGTCCGGGACAGGGGGCAGGGGCTTTCTTT.

This clonotype was detected only a few times. The V gene is TRBV4-1, the J gene TRBJ1-4; D unresolved. This CDR3 is 17 amino acids long. Trimming removed 1 base at V and 7 bases at J, with 19 bases between. Germline V lookup: CDR1 MGHRA, CDR2 YSYEKL. The CDR3 spells CASSQGWAGLFGEKLFF. The CDR3 DNA reads as TGCGCCAGCAGCCAAGGATGGGCGGGTCTGTTCGGTGAAAAACTGTTTTTT.

This clonotype was counted many times. The chain combines TRBV5-1 with TRBJ1-2; D not resolved. This CDR3 has 13 amino acids. Germline V gives CDR1 SGHRS, CDR2 YFSETQ. Between the trimmed V and J ends, which lost 0 bases and 8 bases, there was a span of 11 bases. The CDR3 DNA sequence: TGCGCCAGCAGCTTGGTTTCCCGGGAGGGCTACACCTTC. Amino acids: CASSLVSREGYTF.

V and J are TRBV7-2 and TRBJ2-7; a weak D match, TRBD2 (7 bases). V lost 4 bases and J lost 3, with 16 bases in between. Germline V gene lookup returns CDR1 SGHTA and CDR2 FQGNSA. There are 15 residues in the CDR3. Here the CDR3 reads CASSSSEGGIYEQYF. The CDR3 region has the DNA TGTGCCAGCAGCTCCTCGGAGGGGGGGATCTACGAGCAGTACTTC.

This clonotype showed up many times. This chain joins TRBV20-1 and TRBJ2-5, with TRBD2 as a possible D gene (5 bases). V lost 6 bases, J lost 5 bases, and 10 bases lay in between. The CDR3 covers 11 residues. Per germline, CDR1 DFQATT and CDR2 SNEGSKA (reference sequence). The CDR3 sequence: CSARWRETQYF. CDR3 sequence (DNA): TGCAGTGCCCGCTGGAGGGAGACCCAGTACTTC.

The chain recombines TRBV6-5 with TRBJ2-5; 10 bases are shared with TRBD2. This CDR3 spans 13 amino acids. Trimming cost V 2 bases and J 13 bases; bases outside gene matches: 7. Germline V gives CDR1 MNHEY, CDR2 SVGAGI. The chain's CDR3 is CASSYGPAGGMYF. DNA for the CDR3: TGTGCCAGCAGTTACGGTCCAGCGGGGGGGATGTACTTC.

This clonotype was recorded many times. This chain connects TRBV12-3 or TRBV12-4 to TRBJ2-7, with unresolved D. The CDR3 runs 14 residues. The V gene lost 4 bases and the J gene lost 7 bases, with 17 bases spanning the gap. This CDR3 is CASSSPRTLEEQYF. CDR3 coding DNA: TGTGCCAGCAGTTCCCCCCGAACCCTGGAGGAGCAGTACTTC.